The rows below give T cell receptor beta chains drawn from one sample of a study of cytomegalovirus exposure and HLA in healthy donors. Profiling relied on immunoSEQ multiplex PCR, and the TCRdb table lists in-frame clones only, not all of them. This table lists some 84,000 clones. The specimen was PBMCs. The receptor source for this set is a man aged 45 to 65 in good health and CMV-seronegative. Both conserved end residues are part of each CDR3. A D gene is named only where the DNA matches it firmly.

>15|-|TRBJ2-1|TRBV9
CASSEGVVSYNEQFF
TGTGCCAGCAGCGAGGGGGTTGTCTCCTACAATGAGCAGTTCTTC
>15|TRBD1|TRBJ1-2|TRBV27
CASSSSTVGGDGYTF
TGTGCCAGCAGTTCCTCTACAGTAGGGGGCGATGGCTACACCTTC
>14|-|TRBJ2-2|TRBV2
CASRGRGYTGELFF
TGTGCCAGCAGGGGGCGGGGATACACCGGGGAGCTGTTTTTT
>15|-|TRBJ2-5|TRBV7-8
CASSLRTLGLETQYF
TGTGCCAGCAGCTTAAGGACTCTGGGTTTAGAGACCCAGTACTTC
>18|TRBD2|TRBJ2-3|TRBV19
CASSIGAGGTSGTDTQYF
TGTGCCAGTAGTATAGGAGCGGGGGGGACCTCGGGCACAGATACGCAGTATTTT
>16|TRBD1|TRBJ1-5|TRBV19
CASRRGGTGVNQPQHF
TGTGCCAGTAGACGGGGGGGGACAGGGGTCAATCAGCCCCAGCATTTT
>16|TRBD1|TRBJ2-1|TRBV7-3
CASSNPTGESYNEQFF
TGTGCCAGCAGCAACCCGACAGGGGAGTCCTACAATGAGCAGTTCTTC
>13|TRBD1|TRBJ2-3|TRBV2
CARGDSITDTQYF
TGTGCCAGAGGGGACAGTATCACAGATACGCAGTATTTT
>15|TRBD1|TRBJ2-3|TRBV5-1
CASSAGTGWTDTQYF
TGCGCCAGCAGCGCCGGGACAGGTTGGACGGATACGCAGTATTTT
>18|TRBD2|TRBJ2-3|TRBV11-2
CASSFMASGGEGTDTQYF
TGTGCCAGCAGCTTCATGGCTAGCGGGGGGGAGGGCACAGATACGCAGTATTTT
>15|-|TRBJ1-1|TRBV7-8
CASSQPDTLNTEAFF
TGTGCCAGCAGCCAACCGGACACCTTGAACACTGAAGCTTTCTTT
>17|TRBD2|TRBJ2-5|TRBV2
CASSALAGVATRETQYF
TGTGCCAGCAGTGCCCTAGCGGGGGTAGCAACTCGCGAGACCCAGTACTTC
>15|-|TRBJ2-1|TRBV5-1
CASSLKEGGTPKQFF
TGCGCCAGCAGCTTGAAGGAAGGAGGGACCCCTAAGCAGTTCTTC